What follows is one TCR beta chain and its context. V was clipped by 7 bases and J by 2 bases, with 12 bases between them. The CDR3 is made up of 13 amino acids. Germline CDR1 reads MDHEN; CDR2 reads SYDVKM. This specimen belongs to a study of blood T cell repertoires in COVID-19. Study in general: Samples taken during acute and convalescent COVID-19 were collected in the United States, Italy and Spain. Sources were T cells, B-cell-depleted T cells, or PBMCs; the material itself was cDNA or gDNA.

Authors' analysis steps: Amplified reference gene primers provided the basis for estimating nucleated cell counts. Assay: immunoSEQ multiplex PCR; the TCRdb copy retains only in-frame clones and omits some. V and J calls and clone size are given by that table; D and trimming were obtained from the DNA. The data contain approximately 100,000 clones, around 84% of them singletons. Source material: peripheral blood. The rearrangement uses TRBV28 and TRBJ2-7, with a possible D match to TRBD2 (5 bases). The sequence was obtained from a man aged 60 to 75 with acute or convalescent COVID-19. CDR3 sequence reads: CASIGGTPYEQYF. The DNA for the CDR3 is TGTGCCAGCATCGGAGGAACTCCCTACGAGCAGTACTTC.